The source of this T cell receptor (beta chain) is a study of PD-1 blockade in classical Hodgkin lymphoma. Measured with immunoSEQ multiplex PCR; TCRdb has only the in-frame clones, and not every one. Seen here are some 13,000 clones, roughly 80% observed once, and the top ten hold 0.75% to 0.95%. Documented time point: cycle 4 day 1 (C4D1), after five to seven weeks of nivolumab. All patients experienced relapse after autologous stem cell transplantation, and brentuximab vedotin exposure was variable. From thawed PBMCs, CD4+ T cells were purified using magnetic negative selection. The germline V and J ends were trimmed by 3 bases and 1 base, with 9 bases remaining between them. Germline-derived CDR1 and CDR2 are MDHEN and SYDVKM. This CDR3 has 14 residues.

The starting material was CD4+ T cells from blood, obtained before the fourth cycle of nivolumab. The chain uses TRBV28 and TRBJ1-1; possible D gene TRBD1, 5 bases. This clonotype was sampled from a human donor with classical Hodgkin lymphoma. For the CDR3, the DNA is TGTGCCAGCAGTTTTCACGGACAGAACACTGAAGCTTTCTTT. Translation: CASSFHGQNTEAFF.